This T cell receptor beta chain was observed in a study of blood T cell repertoires in COVID-19 (dated by TCRdb to the early 2020s). Study-wide context: The collaborator samples originated in the United States, Italy and Spain and spanned the acute and convalescent phases of COVID-19. Samples were obtained from the ongoing ImmuneRACE study (first 160 participants) and from over 1,000 subjects provided by 6 global collaborators. Where available, HLA class I and class II types were taken from metadata supplied by the sample provider and were not determined by assay-based typing. The repertoires were released in a freely available public database meant as a resource for research on the immune response to SARS-CoV-2. Subjects who had been exposed to COVID-19, were actively infected with it, or had recovered from it provided the deeply sampled blood TCRbeta repertoires that made up the dataset. The material from the prospective study consisted of cDNA or gDNA derived from T cells, B-cell-depleted T cells, or PBMCs. Sample metadata almost always included a de-identified subject ID, COVID-19 status, age in years and sex. The full study reports these points: How much clinical and demographic metadata was included differed by source and by participant, and the metadata was provided uncurated.

This clone came up once. Its recognized antigen is unknown. One base away there is no much larger clone; base qualities are not given. The collaborating institutions used their own protocols to collect whole blood in K2EDTA tubes. For TCRbeta analysis, collaborators shipped samples as frozen whole blood, isolated PBMCs, or DNA extracted from either of those sample types. The immunoSEQ Assay, a bias-controlled multiplex PCR, was used to amplify TCRbeta CDR3 regions from genomic DNA. As for the original processing: Nucleated cell counts per sample were estimated from amplification of reference gene primers within the assay. To quantify the absolute abundance of each unique TCRbeta CDR3 rearrangement, sequence reads were collapsed and filtered. For each sample, productive Simpson clonality was calculated by taking the square root of Simpson's diversity index across productive rearrangements. Sourced from immuneACCESS, this table was stored by TCRdb with only in-frame sequences that have V and J called. A share of the clones is absent; for the studies checked, an unresolved V gene accounts for under half, and the remainder has no known explanation. V and J calls plus clone size are reproduced from that table; the DNA served to infer D and trimming. The sample table records around 72,000 clones; approximately 87% of these occur just once. About 20% of the sample is held by the ten biggest clonotypes.

The sequenced sample consisted of peripheral blood. This receptor was obtained from a woman of 80 years or more with acute or convalescent COVID-19.

For the CDR3, the sequence is CASSPNQRGGLYGYTF. The bases are TGCGCCAGCAGCCCCAATCAGCGGGGGGGACTCTATGGCTACACCTTC. This sequence uses TRBV5-1 and TRBJ1-2; a tentative D match to TRBD1 spans 5 bases. Sequences SGHRS (CDR1) and YFSETQ (CDR2) are obtained from the germline V gene. The junction carries 20 bases between V and J, which are trimmed by 4 bases and 4 bases respectively. Including cysteine and phenylalanine, the CDR3 has 16 amino acids. Just the 48-base CDR3 DNA is kept, in frame starting at base 1.